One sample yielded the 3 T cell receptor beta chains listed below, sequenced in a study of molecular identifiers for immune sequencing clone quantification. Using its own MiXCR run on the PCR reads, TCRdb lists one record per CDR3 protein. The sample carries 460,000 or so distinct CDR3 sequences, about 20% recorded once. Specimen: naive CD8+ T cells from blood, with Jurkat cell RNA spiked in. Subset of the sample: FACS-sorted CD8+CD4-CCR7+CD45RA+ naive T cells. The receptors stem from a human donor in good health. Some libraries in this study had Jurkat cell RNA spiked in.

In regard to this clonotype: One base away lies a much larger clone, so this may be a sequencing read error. CDR3 sequence: CASGPDLQSEKLFF. The CDR3 DNA reads as TGCGCCAGCGGCCCGGACCTACAGTCTGAAAAACTGTTTTTT. V gene TRBV4-3 combines with J gene TRBJ1-4; no clear D. Trimming took off 8 bases at V and 7 bases at J, with 17 bases between the two ends. Germline V CDR1 and CDR2: LGHNA, YSLEER. The CDR3 consists of 14 residues.

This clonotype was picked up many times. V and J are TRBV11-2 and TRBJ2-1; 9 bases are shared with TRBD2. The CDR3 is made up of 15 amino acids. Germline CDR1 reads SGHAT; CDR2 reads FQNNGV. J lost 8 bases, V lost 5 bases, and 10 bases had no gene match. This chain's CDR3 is CASSIGTSLSDEQFF. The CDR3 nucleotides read TGTGCCAGCAGCATCGGGACTAGCTTGTCAGATGAGCAGTTCTTC.

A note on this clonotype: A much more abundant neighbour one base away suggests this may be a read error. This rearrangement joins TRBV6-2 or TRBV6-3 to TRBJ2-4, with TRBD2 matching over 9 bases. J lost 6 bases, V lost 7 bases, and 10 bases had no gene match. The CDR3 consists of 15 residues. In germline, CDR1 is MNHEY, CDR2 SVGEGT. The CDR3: CASTYPGLARNIQYF. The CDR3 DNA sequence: TGTGCCAGCACCTACCCCGGACTAGCGCGAAACATTCAGTACTTC.